These T cell receptor beta chains were read from a single sample in a study of T cells in Graves' hyperthyroidism and ophthalmopathy. Using its own MiXCR run on the multiplex PCR reads, TCRdb lists one record per CDR3 protein. The sample holds some 380,000 distinct CDR3 sequences, approximately 13% seen once. Input material: blood. These receptors were obtained from a man aged 25-45 years with Graves' hyperthyroidism that later progressed to Graves' ophthalmopathy. Both conserved end residues are part of each CDR3. A D gene is named only where the DNA matches it firmly. Rows give clone size only sometimes, using once, few, many, or a class for an expanded clone.

V gene	D gene	clone size	J gene	CDR3 DNA	CDR3 protein
TRBV10-3	TRBD1	many	TRBJ2-7	TGTGCCATCTCTGCCGGGACAGGGTCTCGTGAGCAGTACTTC	CAISAGTGSREQYF
TRBV18	-	few	TRBJ2-7	TGTGCCAGCTCACGTGCCCGGACGCAGGTCTCCTACGAGCAGTACTTC	CASSRARTQVSYEQYF
TRBV28	TRBD1	many	TRBJ2-5	TGTGCCAGCACCGAAGGGGGCCCGGAGACCCAGTACTTC	CASTEGGPETQYF
TRBV2	-	many	TRBJ1-5	TGTGCCAGCAGCGACAGCTTCAATCAGCCCCAGCATTTT	CASSDSFNQPQHF
TRBV28	TRBD1	many	TRBJ1-6	TGTGCCAGCAGTACAGGGGGCGCGGGTAATTCACCCCTCCACTTT	CASSTGGAGNSPLHF
TRBV27	-	-	TRBJ1-3	TGTGCCAGCAGCCCCAACAGGGACTCTGGAAACACCATATATTTT	CASSPNRDSGNTIYF
TRBV30	TRBD1	few	TRBJ2-7	TGTGCCTGGAGCAGATACAGGGGCGAAAGCTCCTACGAGCAGTACTTC	CAWSRYRGESSYEQYF
TRBV7-8	TRBD2	many	TRBJ2-3	TGTGCCAGCAGCGTACCGGGACTAGCGGCAGATACGCAGTATTTT	CASSVPGLAADTQYF
TRBV2	-	many	TRBJ2-5	TGTGCCAGGGCGGCAAGTCAAGAGACCCAGTACTTC	CARAASQETQYF
TRBV5-1	TRBD1	many	TRBJ2-1	TGCGCCAGCAATTATCAGGGGGACGGGATAGGGGAGCAGTTCTTC	CASNYQGDGIGEQFF
TRBV24-1	TRBD1	-	TRBJ2-2	TGTGCCACCAGTGTCAACAGGGGGAACACCGGGGAGCTGTTTTTT	CATSVNRGNTGELFF
TRBV20-1	TRBD1	many	TRBJ1-2	TGCAGTGCGCCCGACAGGGTGGCTAACTATGGCTACACCTTC	CSAPDRVANYGYTF
TRBV30	-	-	TRBJ2-1	TGTGCCTGGCAGACCCCCCGAAATGAGCAGTTCTTC	CAWQTPRNEQFF
TRBV15	-	-	TRBJ2-5	TGTGCCACCAGCAGACAGGTGGGGGAGACCCAGTACTTC	CATSRQVGETQYF
TRBV20-1	-	many	TRBJ2-1	TGCAGTGCTAGACTGGACCTCCATAGCCAAAGCTCCTACAATGAGCAGTTCTTC	CSARLDLHSQSSYNEQFF
TRBV6-1	TRBD2	many	TRBJ2-7	TGTGCCAGCAGTAGGAGCGGGGGACCCTACGAGCAGTACTTC	CASSRSGGPYEQYF
TRBV18	-	-	TRBJ2-6	TGTGCCAGCTCAACAATTAGCTCTGGGGCCAACGTCCTGACTTTC	CASSTISSGANVLTF
TRBV25-1	TRBD1	-	TRBJ1-6	TGTGCCAGCAGCCCATGGACAGGGGGAGGATCACCCCTCCACTTT	CASSPWTGGGSPLHF
TRBV29-1	-	many	TRBJ1-5	TGCAGCGTCCGCCGGGACGGGAATCAGCCCCAGCATTTT	CSVRRDGNQPQHF
TRBV6-4	TRBD1	many	TRBJ2-2	TGTGCCAGCAGCCGGGACAGGGGATTCACCGGGGAGCTGTTTTTT	CASSRDRGFTGELFF
TRBV15	-	many	TRBJ1-3	TGTGCCACCAGCAGAGATAGGCAGCCTGGAAACACCATATATTTT	CATSRDRQPGNTIYF
TRBV2	TRBD1	many	TRBJ2-1	TGTGCCAGCAGATGGGATCGACAGGGGGAAGGTGAGCAGTTCTTC	CASRWDRQGEGEQFF
TRBV20-1	TRBD1	many	TRBJ1-5	TGCAGTGCTAGTGGACAGGGAGGTTATAGCAATCAGCCCCAGCATTTT	CSASGQGGYSNQPQHF
TRBV10-3	-	few	TRBJ1-2	TGTGCCATCAGTGGGCCTCAGGGTGGCTATGGCTACACCTTC	CAISGPQGGYGYTF
TRBV5-8	-	-	TRBJ2-6	TGTGCCAGCAGCTTGGGGGGCGGGGCTGGGGCCAACGTCCTGACTTTC	CASSLGGGAGANVLTF
TRBV7-2	TRBD2	many	TRBJ2-5	TGTGCCAGCAGCTTAGTTTCTGGCGGGGGGTTCCAAGAGACCCAGTACTTC	CASSLVSGGGFQETQYF
TRBV27	-	many	TRBJ2-5	TGTGCCAGCAGGCGGGACAGTCAAGAGACCCAGTACTTC	CASRRDSQETQYF
TRBV30	-	many	TRBJ2-5	TGTGCCTGGAGTGCCCGGGGACCCCAGTACTTC	CAWSARGPQYF
TRBV24-1	-	-	TRBJ2-3	TGTGCCACCAGTGACGCCGACAGCGCAAGCACAGATACGCAGTATTTT	CATSDADSASTDTQYF
TRBV5-1	-	-	TRBJ2-6	TGCGCCAGCAGTATGTCCTCTGGGGCCAACGTCCTGACTTTC	CASSMSSGANVLTF
TRBV28	TRBD1	many	TRBJ2-5	TGTGCCAGCAGTTTCTCGTCAGGGGGCTGGGAGACCCAGTACTTC	CASSFSSGGWETQYF
TRBV19	-	-	TRBJ1-2	TGTGCCAGTAGTATAAACATCCGTAATGGCTACACCTTC	CASSINIRNGYTF
TRBV6-5	-	-	TRBJ2-3	TGTGCCAGCAGTTATTCGGCCGAACCGGGAGATACGCAGTATTTT	CASSYSAEPGDTQYF
TRBV7-9	-	many	TRBJ2-3	TGTGCCAGCAGCTTAGCGGGGGCGAGAGATACGCAGTATTTT	CASSLAGARDTQYF
TRBV6-1	TRBD1	many	TRBJ2-2	TGTGCCAGCAGTCGACCCGGGACAGGGGCCGGGGAGCTGTTTTTT	CASSRPGTGAGELFF
TRBV28	-	-	TRBJ1-6	TGTGCCAGCAGGCGTACAGGGTATTCACCCCTCCACTTT	CASRRTGYSPLHF
TRBV2	-	few	TRBJ1-5	TGTGCCAGCAGTTCAGTGGGGAGCAATCAGCCCCAGCATTTT	CASSSVGSNQPQHF
TRBV29-1	TRBD2	many	TRBJ2-3	TGCAGCGTTGGGAAGCGGGGGGCCACAGATACGCAGTATTTT	CSVGKRGATDTQYF
TRBV28	-	many	TRBJ1-2	TGTGCCAGCAGTTTCAGTGGGGGGAACTATGGCTACACCTTC	CASSFSGGNYGYTF
TRBV7-2	-	many	TRBJ1-2	TGTGCCAGCAGCTTATGGGACGGCCTAAACTATGGCTACACCTTC	CASSLWDGLNYGYTF
TRBV10-3	-	many	TRBJ1-3	TGTGCCATCAGTGAGTCGTCGGGGGGCTCTGGAAACACCATATATTTT	CAISESSGGSGNTIYF